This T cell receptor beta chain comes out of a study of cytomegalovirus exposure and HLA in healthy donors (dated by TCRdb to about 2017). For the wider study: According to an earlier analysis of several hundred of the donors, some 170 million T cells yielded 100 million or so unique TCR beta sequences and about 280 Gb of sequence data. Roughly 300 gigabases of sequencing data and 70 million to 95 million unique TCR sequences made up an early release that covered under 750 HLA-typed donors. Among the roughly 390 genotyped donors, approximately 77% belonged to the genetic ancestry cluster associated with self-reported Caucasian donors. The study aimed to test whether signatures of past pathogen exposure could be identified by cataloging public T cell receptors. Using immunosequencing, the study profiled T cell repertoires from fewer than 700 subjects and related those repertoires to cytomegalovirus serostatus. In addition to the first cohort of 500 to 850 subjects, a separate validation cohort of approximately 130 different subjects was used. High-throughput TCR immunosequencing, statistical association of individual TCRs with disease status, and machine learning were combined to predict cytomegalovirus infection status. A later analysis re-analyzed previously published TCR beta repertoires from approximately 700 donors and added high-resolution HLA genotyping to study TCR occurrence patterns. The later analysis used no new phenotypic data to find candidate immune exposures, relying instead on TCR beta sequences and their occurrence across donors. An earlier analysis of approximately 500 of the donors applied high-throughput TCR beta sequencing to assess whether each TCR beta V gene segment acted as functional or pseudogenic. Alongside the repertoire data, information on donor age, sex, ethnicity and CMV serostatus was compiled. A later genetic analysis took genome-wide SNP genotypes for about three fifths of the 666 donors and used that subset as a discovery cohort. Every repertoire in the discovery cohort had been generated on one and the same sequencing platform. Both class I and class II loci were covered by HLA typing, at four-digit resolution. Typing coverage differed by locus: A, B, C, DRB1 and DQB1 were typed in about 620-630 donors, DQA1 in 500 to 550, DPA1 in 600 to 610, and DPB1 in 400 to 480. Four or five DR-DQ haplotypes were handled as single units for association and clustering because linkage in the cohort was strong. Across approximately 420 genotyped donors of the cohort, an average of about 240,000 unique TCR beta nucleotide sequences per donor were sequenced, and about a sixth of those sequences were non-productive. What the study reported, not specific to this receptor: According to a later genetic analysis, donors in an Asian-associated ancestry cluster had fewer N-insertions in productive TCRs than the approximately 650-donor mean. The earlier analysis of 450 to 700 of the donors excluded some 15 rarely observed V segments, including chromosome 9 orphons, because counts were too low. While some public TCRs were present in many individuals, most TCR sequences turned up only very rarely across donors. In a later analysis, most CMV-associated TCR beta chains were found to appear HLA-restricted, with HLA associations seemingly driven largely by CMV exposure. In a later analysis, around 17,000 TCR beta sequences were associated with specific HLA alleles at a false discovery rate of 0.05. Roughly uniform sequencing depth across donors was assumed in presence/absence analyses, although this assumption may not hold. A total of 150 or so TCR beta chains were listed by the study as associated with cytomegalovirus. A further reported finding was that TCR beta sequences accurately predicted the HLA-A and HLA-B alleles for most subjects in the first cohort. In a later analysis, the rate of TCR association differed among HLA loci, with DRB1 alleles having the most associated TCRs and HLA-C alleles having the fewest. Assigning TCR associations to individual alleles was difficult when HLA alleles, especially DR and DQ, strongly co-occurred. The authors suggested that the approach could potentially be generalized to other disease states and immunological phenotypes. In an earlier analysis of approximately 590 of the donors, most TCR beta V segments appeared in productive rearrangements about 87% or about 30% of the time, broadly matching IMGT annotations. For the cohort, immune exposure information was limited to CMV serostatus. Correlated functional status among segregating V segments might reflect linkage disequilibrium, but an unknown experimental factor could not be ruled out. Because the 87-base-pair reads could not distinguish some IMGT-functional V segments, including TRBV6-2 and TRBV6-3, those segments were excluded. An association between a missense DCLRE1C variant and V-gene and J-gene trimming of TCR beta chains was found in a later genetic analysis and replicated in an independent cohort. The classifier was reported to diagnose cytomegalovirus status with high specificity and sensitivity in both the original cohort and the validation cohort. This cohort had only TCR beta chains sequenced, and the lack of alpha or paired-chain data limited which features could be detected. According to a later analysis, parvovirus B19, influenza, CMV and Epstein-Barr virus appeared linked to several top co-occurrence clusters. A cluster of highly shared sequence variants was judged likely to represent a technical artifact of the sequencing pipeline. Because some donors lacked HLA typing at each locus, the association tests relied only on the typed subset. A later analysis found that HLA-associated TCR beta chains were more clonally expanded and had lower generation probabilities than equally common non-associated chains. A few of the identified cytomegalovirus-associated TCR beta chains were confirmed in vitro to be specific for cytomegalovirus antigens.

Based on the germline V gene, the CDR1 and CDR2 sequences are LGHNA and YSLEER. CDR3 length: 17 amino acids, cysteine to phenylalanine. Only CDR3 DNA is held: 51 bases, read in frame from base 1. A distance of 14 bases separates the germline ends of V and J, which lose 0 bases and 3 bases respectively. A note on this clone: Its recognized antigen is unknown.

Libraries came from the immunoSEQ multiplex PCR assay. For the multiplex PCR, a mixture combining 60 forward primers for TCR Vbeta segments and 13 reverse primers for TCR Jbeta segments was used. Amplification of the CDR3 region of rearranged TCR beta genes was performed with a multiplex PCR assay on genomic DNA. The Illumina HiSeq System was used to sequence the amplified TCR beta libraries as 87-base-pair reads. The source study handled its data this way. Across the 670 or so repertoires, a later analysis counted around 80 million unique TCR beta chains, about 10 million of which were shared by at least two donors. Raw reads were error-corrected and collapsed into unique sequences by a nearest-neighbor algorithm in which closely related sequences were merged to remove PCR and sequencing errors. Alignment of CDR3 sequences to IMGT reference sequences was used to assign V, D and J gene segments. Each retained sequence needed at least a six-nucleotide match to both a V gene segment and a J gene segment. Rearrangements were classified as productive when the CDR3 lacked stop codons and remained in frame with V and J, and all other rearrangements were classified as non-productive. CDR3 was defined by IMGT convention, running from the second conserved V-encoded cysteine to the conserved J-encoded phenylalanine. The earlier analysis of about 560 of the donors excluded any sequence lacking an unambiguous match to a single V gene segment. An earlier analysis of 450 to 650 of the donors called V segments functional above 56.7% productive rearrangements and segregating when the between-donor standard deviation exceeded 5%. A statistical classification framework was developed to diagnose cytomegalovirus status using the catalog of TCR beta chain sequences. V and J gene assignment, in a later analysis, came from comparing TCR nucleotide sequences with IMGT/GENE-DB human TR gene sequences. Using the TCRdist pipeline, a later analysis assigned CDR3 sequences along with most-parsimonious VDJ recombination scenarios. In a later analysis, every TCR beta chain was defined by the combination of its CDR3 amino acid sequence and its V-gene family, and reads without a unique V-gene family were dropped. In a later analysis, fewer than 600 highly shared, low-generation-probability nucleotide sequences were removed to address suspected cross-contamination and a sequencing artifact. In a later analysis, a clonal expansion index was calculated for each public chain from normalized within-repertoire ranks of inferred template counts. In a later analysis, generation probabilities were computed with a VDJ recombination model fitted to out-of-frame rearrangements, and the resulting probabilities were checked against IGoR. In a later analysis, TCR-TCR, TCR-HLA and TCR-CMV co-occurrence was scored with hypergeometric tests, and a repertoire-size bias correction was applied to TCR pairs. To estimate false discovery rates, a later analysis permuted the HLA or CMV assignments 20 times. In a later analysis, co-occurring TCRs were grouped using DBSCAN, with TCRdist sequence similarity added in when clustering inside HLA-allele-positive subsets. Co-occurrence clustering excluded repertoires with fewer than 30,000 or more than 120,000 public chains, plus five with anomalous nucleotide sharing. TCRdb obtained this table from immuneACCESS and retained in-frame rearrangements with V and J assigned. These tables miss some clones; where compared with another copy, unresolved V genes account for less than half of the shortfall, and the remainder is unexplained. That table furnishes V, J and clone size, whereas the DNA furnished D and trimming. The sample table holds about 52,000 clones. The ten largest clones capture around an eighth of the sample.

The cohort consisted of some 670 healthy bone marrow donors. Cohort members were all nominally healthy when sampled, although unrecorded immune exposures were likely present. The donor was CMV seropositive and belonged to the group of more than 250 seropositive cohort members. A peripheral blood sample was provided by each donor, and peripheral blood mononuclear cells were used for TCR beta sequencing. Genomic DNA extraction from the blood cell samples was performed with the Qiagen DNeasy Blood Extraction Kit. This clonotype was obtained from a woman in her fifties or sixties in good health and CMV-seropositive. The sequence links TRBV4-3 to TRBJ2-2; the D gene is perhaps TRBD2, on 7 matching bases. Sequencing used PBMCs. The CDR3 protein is CASSQDPGGRDTGELFF. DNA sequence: TGCGCCAGCAGCCAAGACCCGGGGGGCCGGGACACCGGGGAGCTGTTTTTT.